What follows is one TCR delta chain and its context. Antigen unknown. Germline V gene lookup returns CDR1 TSWWSYY and CDR2 QGS. This CDR3 spans 16 amino acids. Trimming shortened V by 4 bases and J by 0 bases, and 15 bases separated the two germline ends. This record belongs to a study of Vδ1+ human thymocytes. General study findings and limits: Thymic TRG and TRD repertoires appeared highly polyclonal.

RNA was extracted from the cells and then reverse transcribed. The CDR3 regions were amplified by multiplex PCR from V-gene primers to a constant-region primer. TCRdb re-processed the multiplex PCR reads using CATT. The sample lists roughly 55,000 delta-chain clones; 15% to 20% were seen once. The chain uses TRDV1 and TRDJ1; D remains ambiguous. The receptor was derived from a boy in the first two years of life who had congenital heart surgery. Sequenced: Vdelta1+ gamma-delta thymocytes from the thymus. Subset indicated: FACS-sorted CD3+ TCRalphabeta- TCRVdelta1+ TCRVdelta2- thymocytes. For the CDR3, the DNA is TGTGCTCTTGGGGTTCCCCCCCTGGCATACACCGATAAACTCATCTTT. Protein sequence: CALGVPPLAYTDKLIF.